The 30 T cell receptor beta chains listed next were all sequenced from one sample in a study of blood T cell repertoires in COVID-19 (dated by TCRdb to 2020 to 2022). Preparation of the library involved the immunoSEQ multiplex PCR assay. Sourced from immuneACCESS, this table was stored by TCRdb with only in-frame sequences that have V and J called. A share of the clones is absent; for the studies checked, an unresolved V gene accounts for under half, and the remainder has no known explanation. Across this sample there are around 150,000 clones, with around 73% seen only once. Together, the top ten hold roughly 9.8% of the sample. The specimen was peripheral blood. These receptors came from a man between 60 and 75 years old who had recovered from COVID-19.

The chain joins TRBV5-1 to TRBJ2-1, with a possible D match to TRBD1 (5 bases). The CDR3 totals 14 residues. Germline V gene data show CDR1 as SGHRS and CDR2 as YFSETQ. The V end was cut by 0 bases, the J end by 8 bases, with 12 bases between. CDR3 nucleotides: TGCGCCAGCAGCTTGGAGGGGATACGCGATGAGCAGTTCTTC. Protein sequence: CASSLEGIRDEQFF.

The V call is TRBV2, the J call TRBJ1-2; no definite D call. The V end lost 1 base, the J end lost 4 bases, and 4 bases lay between the germline ends. This CDR3 is built from 12 residues. Germline CDR1 reads SNHLY; CDR2 reads FYNNEI. The CDR3 DNA sequence: TGTGCCAGCAGTGAAGACACCTATGGCTACACCTTC. Its protein is CASSEDTYGYTF.

V and J are TRBV5-1 and TRBJ1-5; the D gene is possibly TRBD1 (6 bases). The CDR3 is 15 amino acids. Trimming took 7 bases from V and 9 from J, leaving 23 bases between them. Germline V lookup: CDR1 SGHRS, CDR2 YFSETQ. CDR3 in amino acids: CASPLGSDSRRPQHF. CDR3 nucleotides: TGCGCCAGCCCATTAGGGTCGGACAGCCGGAGGCCCCAGCATTTT.

The genes are TRBV14 and TRBJ2-3, with TRBD2 matching over 13 bases. This CDR3 is built from 18 residues. The germline CDR1 and CDR2 sequences are SGHDN and FVKESK. The ends lost 3 bases at V and 0 bases at J; junction bases unmatched: 6. CDR3 in amino acids: CASSHSTSGGPSTDTQYF. The DNA for the CDR3 is TGTGCCAGCAGCCATTCGACTAGCGGGGGGCCAAGCACAGATACGCAGTATTTT.

Points on this clone: Other DNA sequences in this sample translate to the same CDR3. For the CDR3, the DNA is TGTGCCAGCAGCTTAGGCCAGGGCGCAACTAATGAAAAACTGTTTTTT. Its protein is CASSLGQGATNEKLFF. The rearrangement uses TRBV7-2 and TRBJ1-4; D possibly corresponds to TRBD1 (5 bases). V was pared by 1 base and J by 0 bases, with 9 bases between. The length of the CDR3 is 16 residues. Germline V lookup: CDR1 SGHTA, CDR2 FQGNSA.

The V gene is TRBV7-2, the J gene TRBJ2-5; D gene ambiguous. The V and J ends lost 1 base and 5 bases respectively, with 5 bases between them. CDR1 is SGHTA and CDR2 is FQGNSA in the germline V gene. The CDR3 spans 12 residues. CDR3 DNA: TGTGCCAGCAGCTTAGTTCGGGAGACCCAGTACTTC. Residues: CASSLVRETQYF.

J is TRBJ2-3 and V is TRBV14; the D gene is possibly TRBD2 (7 bases). The CDR3 totals 16 residues. Germline values: CDR1 SGHDN, CDR2 FVKESK. Trimming stripped 2 bases from V and 2 bases from J, with 14 bases between. The CDR3 is CASSQPKGGSTDTQYF. Written as DNA, the CDR3 is TGTGCCAGCAGCCAACCAAAGGGGGGGTCCACAGATACGCAGTATTTT.

The chain is built from TRBV3-1 (or the pseudogene TRBV3-2) and TRBJ2-1, with a possible D match to TRBD2 (6 bases). V was clipped by 4 bases and J by 4 bases, with 8 bases between them. The germline CDR1 and CDR2 sequences are LGHDT and YNNKEL (reference sequence). The CDR3 length is 13 residues. The CDR3, as DNA: TGTGCCAGCAGCCTCGGGACTTACAATGAGCAGTTCTTC. Its translation is CASSLGTYNEQFF.

The gene calls are TRBV29-1 and TRBJ1-1, with D perhaps TRBD1 (5 bases). The V and J ends lost 5 bases and 0 bases respectively, with 25 bases between them. CDR1 is SQVTM, CDR2 ANQGSEA, per germline. This CDR3 is built from 18 residues. CDR3 in amino acids: CSVSGLDPRWGVNTEAFF. CDR3 nucleotides: TGCAGCGTTTCTGGTCTCGACCCGCGTTGGGGGGTGAACACTGAAGCTTTCTTT.

The chain employs TRBV19 and TRBJ2-7, with 9 positions matching TRBD2. Germline lookup yields CDR1 LNHDA and CDR2 SQIVND (reference sequence). The V and J ends lost 1 base and 3 bases, in that order; junction bases with no gene match: 1. CDR3 size: 14 residues. The CDR3 spells CASSIGSGSYEQYF. The DNA of the CDR3 is TGTGCCAGTAGTATAGGTAGCGGGAGCTACGAGCAGTACTTC.

This chain joins TRBV19 and TRBJ2-5; 8 bases align to TRBD1. Losses at the gene ends were 4 bases for V and 6 bases for J; bases not matched to a gene: 4. There are 13 residues in the CDR3. The germline V gene has CDR1 LNHDA and CDR2 SQIVND (reference sequence). CDR3 protein: CASSTQGAKTQYF. The CDR3 DNA reads TGTGCCAGTAGTACTCAGGGGGCTAAGACCCAGTACTTC.

The V call is TRBV9, the J call TRBJ1-4, with 11 bases that match TRBD1. The germline V gene encodes CDR1 SGDLS and CDR2 YYNGEE. V lost 0 bases to trimming and J lost 8 bases; unmatched junction nucleotides: 9. The CDR3 is 17 amino acids. CDR3 DNA sequence: TGTGCCAGCAGCGTAGGGACAGGGGGCCTCGGGGAGGAAAAACTGTTTTTT. Protein product: CASSVGTGGLGEEKLFF.

The V and J genes are TRBV19 and TRBJ1-6; 7 nucleotides agree with TRBD1. With V trimmed by 4 bases and J by 7 bases, 10 bases remained unmatched. The germline gives CDR1 LNHDA, CDR2 SQIVND (reference sequence). The CDR3 length is 16 residues. The CDR3 sequence is CASSTPTGTVNSPLHF. CDR3 nucleotides: TGTGCCAGTAGTACCCCAACCGGGACAGTGAATTCACCCCTCCACTTT.

This chain uses TRBV28 with TRBJ2-7, with D hard to call. The germline CDR1 and CDR2 sequences are MDHEN and SYDVKM. With 3 bases removed from V and 2 bases from J, the gap between germline ends came to 11 bases. There are 14 residues in the CDR3. CDR3 region: CASSFLTQTYEQYF. DNA of the CDR3: TGTGCCAGCAGTTTCCTGACTCAAACCTACGAGCAGTACTTC. The whole variable domain, filled in from reference TRBV28 and TRBJ2-7, reads DVKVTQSSRYLVKRTGEKVFLECVQDMDHENMFWYRQDPGLGLRLIYFSYDVKMKEKGDIPEGYSVSREKKERFSLILESASTNQTSMYLCASSFLTQTYEQYFGPGTRLTVT.

The gene calls are TRBV5-1 and TRBJ1-2, with 9 bases matching TRBD1. This CDR3 comprises 16 residues. Germline-derived CDR1 and CDR2 are SGHRS and YFSETQ. J lost 3 bases, V lost 2 bases, and 8 bases had no gene match. The CDR3 sequence: CASSFGQGRPDYGYTF. The CDR3 bases are TGCGCCAGCAGCTTTGGACAGGGGCGCCCCGACTATGGCTACACCTTC.

The V and J genes are TRBV2 and TRBJ2-5; D might be TRBD1 (5 bases). Trimming pared 7 bases from V and 5 bases from J, leaving 14 bases between. In germline, CDR1 is SNHLY, CDR2 FYNNEI. The CDR3 sequence is 13 residues long. CDR3 region: CASNGRVSETQYF. Here the CDR3 DNA reads TGTGCCAGCAACGGCAGGGTTTCGGAGACCCAGTACTTC.

This clone has just a few counts. The genes are TRBV19 and TRBJ2-1; TRBD2 matches 11 bases. J gave up 10 bases and V 3 bases, and 8 bases lay outside the gene matches. CDR1 is LNHDA, CDR2 SQIVND, per germline (reference sequence). CDR3 length: 15 residues. In nucleotides, the CDR3 is TGTGCCAGTAGTATCAACCTAGCGGGAGGAAACGAGCAGTTCTTC. Protein sequence: CASSINLAGGNEQFF.

The genes are TRBV21-1 and TRBJ2-3; the listed D gene, TRBD1, was not tested against the DNA. TRBV21-1 is given as a pseudogene. The CDR3 loop spans 15 amino acids. As DNA, the CDR3 is TGTGCCAGCAGCAATCCGGGACAGCCCACAGATACGCAGTATTTT. Its protein product is CASSNPGQPTDTQYF.

The V call is TRBV18, the J call TRBJ2-6, with 9 bases identical to TRBD1. The CDR3 is 18 residues long. With 3 bases clipped from V and 1 base from J, the junction kept 7 bases outside the gene matches. CDR1 is KGHSH and CDR2 is LQKENI in the germline V gene. DNA for the CDR3: TGTGCCAGCTCACCCCCGACAGGGGGTTTATCTGGGGCCAACGTCCTGACTTTC. Translating gives CASSPPTGGLSGANVLTF.

This clone has just a few counts. At one boundary the junction diverges from the germline segment, which might be a read error. The chain links TRBV6-5 to TRBJ1-2; 9 bases line up with TRBD1. Germline V CDR1 and CDR2: MNHEY, SVGAGI. CDR3 size: 12 residues. In DNA, the CDR3 is TGTGCCAGCAGTACTGGACAGGGGACTCCCGACTTC. Encoded protein: CASSTGQGTPDF.

The rearrangement joins TRBV4-3 to TRBJ2-6; 10 nucleotides match TRBD2. This CDR3 spans 18 amino acids. Germline V gives CDR1 LGHNA, CDR2 YSLEER. After removal of 5 bases from V and 0 bases from J, the junction contained 7 bases not matched to a gene. This chain's CDR3 is CASSYLAGAISGANVLTF. DNA for the CDR3: TGCGCCAGCAGCTACCTAGCGGGAGCCATCTCTGGGGCCAACGTCCTGACTTTC.

The rearrangement links TRBV3-1 (or the pseudogene TRBV3-2) to TRBJ1-4; D call uncertain. In germline, CDR1 is LGHDT, CDR2 YNNKEL (reference sequence). The CDR3 sequence is 14 residues long. Trimming took off 0 bases at V and 7 bases at J, with 9 bases between the two ends. CDR3 protein: CASSQDLAIEKLFF. For the CDR3, the DNA is TGTGCCAGCAGCCAAGATCTAGCCATTGAAAAACTGTTTTTT.

This chain joins TRBV6-5 and TRBJ1-2, with D possibly being TRBD1 (6 bases). The CDR3 runs to 13 residues. Germline lookup yields CDR1 MNHEY and CDR2 SVGAGI. Trimming removed 2 bases at V and 7 bases at J, with 11 bases between. The CDR3 bases are TGTGCCAGCAGTTACGCGGACAGCTCTGGCTACACCTTC. This encodes CASSYADSSGYTF.

This clone was recorded a few times. The chain carries TRBV6-6 and TRBJ1-5; 8 nucleotides match TRBD1. Germline CDR1 is MNHNY and CDR2 is SVGAGI (reference sequence). Germline trimming cut 5 bases from V and 0 bases from J; bases unmatched to any gene: 9. The CDR3 runs 17 residues. CDR3 amino acids: CASSLWTGRDSNQPQHF. CDR3 bases: TGTGCCAGCAGTCTATGGACAGGGAGGGATAGCAATCAGCCCCAGCATTTT.

The V gene is TRBV9, the J gene TRBJ1-1, with 7 bases fitting TRBD1. J gave up 1 base and V 4 bases, and 4 bases lay outside the gene matches. The CDR3 sequence is 14 residues long. Looked up from germline, CDR1 is SGDLS and CDR2 is YYNGEE. The CDR3 DNA reads TGTGCCAGCAGCTTGCAGGGGGGGAACACTGAAGCTTTCTTT. Translating it yields CASSLQGGNTEAFF. Full variable domain (remainder filled in from reference TRBV9 and TRBJ1-1): DSGVTQTPKHLITATGQRVTLRCSPRSGDLSVYWYQQSLDQGLQFLIQYYNGEERAKGNILERFSAQQFPDLHSELNLSSLELGDSALYFCASSLQGGNTEAFFGQGTRLTVV.

This chain uses TRBV4-1 with TRBJ2-7; 10 positions agree with TRBD2. J gave up 6 bases and V 1 base, and 6 bases lay outside the gene matches. The CDR3 has 15 residues. Looked up from germline, CDR1 is MGHRA and CDR2 is YSYEKL. The CDR3: CASSQVASGSPEQYF. Written as DNA, the CDR3 is TGCGCCAGCAGCCAAGTTGCTAGCGGGAGCCCCGAGCAGTACTTC.

The chain recombines TRBV6-5 with TRBJ1-1, with a tentative D call TRBD1 (5 bases). CDR1 is MNHEY and CDR2 is SVGAGI in the germline V gene. Trimming stripped 6 bases from V and 0 bases from J, with 11 bases between. This CDR3 contains 14 residues. The DNA for the CDR3 is TGTGCCAGCAGCCCAGGGTCAATGAACACTGAAGCTTTCTTT. This gives the protein CASSPGSMNTEAFF.

This chain joins TRBV6-6 and TRBJ1-5; perhaps TRBD1 as D (5 bases). Germline V gene sequence: CDR1 MNHNY, CDR2 SVGAGI (reference sequence). The CDR3 loop spans 17 amino acids. Trimming removed 5 bases at V and 5 bases at J, with 22 bases between. The CDR3 region has the DNA TGTGCCAGCAGTCTATATGGCTCCGGGGGGATGCATCAGCCCCAGCATTTT. As protein: CASSLYGSGGMHQPQHF.

The gene calls are TRBV6-2 or TRBV6-3 and TRBJ2-1; perhaps TRBD2 as D (6 bases). V was cut by 5 bases and J by 7 bases, with 15 bases left in between. The CDR3 runs to 14 residues. CDR1 and CDR2 (germline): MNHEY, SVGEGT. The CDR3 is CASSRDSGPNEQFF. Written as DNA, the CDR3 is TGTGCCAGCAGTCGGGACTCAGGCCCTAATGAGCAGTTCTTC.

V and J are TRBV10-3 and TRBJ1-2, with a possible D match to TRBD1 (5 bases). CDR1 ENHRY and CDR2 SYGVKD come from the germline V gene. There are 14 residues in the CDR3. Trimming removed 4 bases at V and 3 bases at J, with 12 bases between. CDR3 amino acids: CAISVVDSYYGYTF. In DNA, the CDR3 is TGTGCCATCAGTGTGGTTGACAGCTACTATGGCTACACCTTC.